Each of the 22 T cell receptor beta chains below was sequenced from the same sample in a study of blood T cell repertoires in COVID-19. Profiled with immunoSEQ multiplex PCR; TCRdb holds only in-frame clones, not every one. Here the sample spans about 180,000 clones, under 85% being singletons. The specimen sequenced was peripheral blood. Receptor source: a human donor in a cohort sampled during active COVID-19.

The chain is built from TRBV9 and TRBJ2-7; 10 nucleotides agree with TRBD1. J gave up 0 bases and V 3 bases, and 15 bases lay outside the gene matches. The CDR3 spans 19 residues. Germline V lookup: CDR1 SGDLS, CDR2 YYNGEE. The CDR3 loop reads CASSAQPGTGEGVSYEQYF. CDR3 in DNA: TGTGCCAGCAGCGCCCAACCGGGGACAGGGGAAGGGGTCTCCTACGAGCAGTACTTC.

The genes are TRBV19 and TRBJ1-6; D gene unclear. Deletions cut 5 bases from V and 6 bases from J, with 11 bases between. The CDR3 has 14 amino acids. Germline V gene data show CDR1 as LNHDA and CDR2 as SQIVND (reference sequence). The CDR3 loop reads CASSPAGPNSPLHF. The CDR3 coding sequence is TGTGCCAGTAGTCCGGCAGGTCCTAATTCACCCCTCCACTTT.

The CDR3 region has the DNA TGCGCCAGCAGCCAAGAAGGGGTAAGGCAGCCCCAGCATTTT. Encoded protein: CASSQEGVRQPQHF. This sequence joins TRBV4-1 and TRBJ1-5, with D tentatively TRBD1 (5 bases). V lost 0 bases to trimming and J lost 7 bases, with 10 bases between them. Germline CDR1 MGHRA, CDR2 YSYEKL. There are 14 residues in the CDR3.

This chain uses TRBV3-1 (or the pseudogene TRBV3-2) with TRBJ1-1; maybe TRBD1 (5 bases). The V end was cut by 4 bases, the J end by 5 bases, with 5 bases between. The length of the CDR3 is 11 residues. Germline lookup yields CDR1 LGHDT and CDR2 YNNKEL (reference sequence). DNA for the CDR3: TGTGCCAGCAGCCGACAGACTGAAGCTTTCTTT. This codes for CASSRQTEAFF.

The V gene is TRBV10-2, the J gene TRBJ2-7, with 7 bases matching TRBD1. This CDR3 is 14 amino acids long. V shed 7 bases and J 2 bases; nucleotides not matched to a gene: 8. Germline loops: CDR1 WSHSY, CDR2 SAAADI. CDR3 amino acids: CASIPGTATYEQYF. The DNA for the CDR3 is TGCGCCAGCATTCCCGGGACAGCTACCTACGAGCAGTACTTC.

CDR3 loop: CASKTTSGGDDTQYF. In nucleotides, the CDR3 is TGTGCCAGCAAGACTACTAGCGGGGGGGATGATACGCAGTATTTT. The chain has TRBV6-5 and TRBJ2-3; TRBD2 matches 13 bases. CDR1 and CDR2 from the germline V gene are MNHEY and SVGAGI. This CDR3 contains 15 residues. The V segment lost 7 bases and the J segment 6 bases; nucleotides outside the gene matches: 7.

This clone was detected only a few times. This CDR3 is CASSQGNGRYNEQFF. The CDR3 region has the DNA TGCGCCAGCAGCCAAGGAAATGGGAGATACAATGAGCAGTTCTTC. This sequence joins TRBV4-1 and TRBJ2-1; TRBD2 might be the D (5 bases). CDR1 and CDR2 (germline): MGHRA, YSYEKL. The CDR3 sequence is 15 residues long. Trimming cost V 1 base and J 4 bases, with 11 bases left between them.

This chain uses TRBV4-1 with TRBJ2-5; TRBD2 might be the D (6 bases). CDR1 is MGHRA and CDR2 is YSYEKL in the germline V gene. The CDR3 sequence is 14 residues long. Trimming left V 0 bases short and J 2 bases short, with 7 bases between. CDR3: CASSQEGLQETQYF. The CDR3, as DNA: TGCGCCAGCAGCCAAGAAGGACTACAAGAGACCCAGTACTTC.

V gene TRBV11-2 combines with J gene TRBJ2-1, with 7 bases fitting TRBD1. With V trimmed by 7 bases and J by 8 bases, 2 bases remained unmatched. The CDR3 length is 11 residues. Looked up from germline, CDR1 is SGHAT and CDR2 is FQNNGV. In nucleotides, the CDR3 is TGTGCCAGCACCCAGGGGGATGAGCAGTTCTTC. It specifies CASTQGDEQFF. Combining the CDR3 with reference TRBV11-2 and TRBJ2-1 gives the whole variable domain EAGVAQSPRYKIIEKRQSVAFWCNPISGHATLYWYQQILGQGPKLLIQFQNNGVVDDSQLPKDRFSAERLKGVDSTLKIQPAKLEDSAVYLCASTQGDEQFFGPGTRLTVL.

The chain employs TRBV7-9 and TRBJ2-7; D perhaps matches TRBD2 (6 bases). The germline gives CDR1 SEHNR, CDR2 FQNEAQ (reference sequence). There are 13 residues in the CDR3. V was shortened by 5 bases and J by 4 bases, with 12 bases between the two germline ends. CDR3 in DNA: TGTGCCAGCAGCCGCGCCGGGGGATACGAGCAGTACTTC. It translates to CASSRAGGYEQYF.

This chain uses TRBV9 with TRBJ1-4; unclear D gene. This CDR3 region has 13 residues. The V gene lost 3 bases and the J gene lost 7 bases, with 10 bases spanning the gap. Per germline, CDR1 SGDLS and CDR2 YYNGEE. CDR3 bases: TGTGCCAGCAGCGACCTTTCGAGTGAAAAACTGTTTTTT. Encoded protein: CASSDLSSEKLFF.

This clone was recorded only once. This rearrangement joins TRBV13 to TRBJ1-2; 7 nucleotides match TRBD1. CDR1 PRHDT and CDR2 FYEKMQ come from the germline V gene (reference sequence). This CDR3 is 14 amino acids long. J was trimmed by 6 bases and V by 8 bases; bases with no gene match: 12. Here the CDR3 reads CASQGGSRTDGYTF. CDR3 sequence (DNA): TGTGCCAGCCAGGGGGGTTCGAGGACAGATGGCTACACCTTC.

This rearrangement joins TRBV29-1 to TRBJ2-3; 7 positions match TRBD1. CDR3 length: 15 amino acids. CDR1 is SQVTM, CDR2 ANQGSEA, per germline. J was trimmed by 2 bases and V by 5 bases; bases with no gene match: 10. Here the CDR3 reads CSVIRTGKFTDTQYF. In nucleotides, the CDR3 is TGCAGCGTTATTAGGACAGGAAAATTCACAGATACGCAGTATTTT.

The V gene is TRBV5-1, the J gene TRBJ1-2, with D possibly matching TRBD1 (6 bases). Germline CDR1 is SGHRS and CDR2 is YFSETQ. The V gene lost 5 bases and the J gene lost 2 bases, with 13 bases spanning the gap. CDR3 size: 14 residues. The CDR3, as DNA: TGCGCCAGCAGGGGGGCAGGGGTGAACTATGGCTACACCTTC. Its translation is CASRGAGVNYGYTF.

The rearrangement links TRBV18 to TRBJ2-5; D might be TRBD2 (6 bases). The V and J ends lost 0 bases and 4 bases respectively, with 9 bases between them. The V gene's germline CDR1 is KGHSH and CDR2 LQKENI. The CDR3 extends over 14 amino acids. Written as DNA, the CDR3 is TGTGCCAGCTCACCACCCAAGGGAGGAGAGACCCAGTACTTC. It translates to CASSPPKGGETQYF.

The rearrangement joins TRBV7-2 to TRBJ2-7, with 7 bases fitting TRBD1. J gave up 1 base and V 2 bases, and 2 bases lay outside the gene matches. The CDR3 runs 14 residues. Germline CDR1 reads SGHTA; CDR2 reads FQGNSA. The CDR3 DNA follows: TGTGCCAGCAGCTTAAGGGACAGATCCTACGAGCAGTACTTC. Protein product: CASSLRDRSYEQYF.

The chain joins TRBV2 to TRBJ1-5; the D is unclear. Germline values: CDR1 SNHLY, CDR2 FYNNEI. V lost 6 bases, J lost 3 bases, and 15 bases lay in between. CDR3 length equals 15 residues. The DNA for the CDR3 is TGTGCCAGCAGGGCACGCGGGCGGGACAATCAGCCCCAGCATTTT. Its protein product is CASRARGRDNQPQHF.

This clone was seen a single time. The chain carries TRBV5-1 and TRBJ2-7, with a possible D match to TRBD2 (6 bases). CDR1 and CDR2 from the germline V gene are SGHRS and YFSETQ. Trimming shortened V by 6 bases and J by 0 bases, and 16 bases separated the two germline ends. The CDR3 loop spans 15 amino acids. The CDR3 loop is CASKSRRGSSYEQYF. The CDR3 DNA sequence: TGCGCCAGCAAATCCCGACGGGGGAGCTCCTACGAGCAGTACTTC. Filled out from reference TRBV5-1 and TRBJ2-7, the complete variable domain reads KAGVTQTPRYLIKTRGQQVTLSCSPISGHRSVSWYQQTPGQGLQFLFEYFSETQRNKGNFPGRFSGRQFSNSRSEMNVSTLELGDSALYLCASKSRRGSSYEQYFGPGTRLTVT.

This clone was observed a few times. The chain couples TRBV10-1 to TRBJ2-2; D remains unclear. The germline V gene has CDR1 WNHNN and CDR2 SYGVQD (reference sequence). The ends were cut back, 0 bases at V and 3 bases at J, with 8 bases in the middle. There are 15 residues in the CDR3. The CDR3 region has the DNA TGCGCCAGCAGTGAGTCGAGCCGGGACACCGGGGAGCTGTTTTTT. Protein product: CASSESSRDTGELFF.

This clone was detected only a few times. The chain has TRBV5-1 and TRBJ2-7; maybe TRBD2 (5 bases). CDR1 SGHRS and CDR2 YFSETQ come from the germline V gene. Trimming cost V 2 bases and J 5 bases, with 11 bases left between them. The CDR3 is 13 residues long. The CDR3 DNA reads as TGCGCCAGCAGCTTTCCGGGATCCAACGAGCAGTACTTC. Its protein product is CASSFPGSNEQYF.

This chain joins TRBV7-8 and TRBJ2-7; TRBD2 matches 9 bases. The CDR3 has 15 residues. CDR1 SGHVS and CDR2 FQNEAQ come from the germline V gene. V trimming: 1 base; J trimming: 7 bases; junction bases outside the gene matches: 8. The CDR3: CASSLGGSGGLEQYF. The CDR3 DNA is TGTGCCAGCAGCTTAGGGGGTAGCGGGGGATTAGAGCAGTACTTC.

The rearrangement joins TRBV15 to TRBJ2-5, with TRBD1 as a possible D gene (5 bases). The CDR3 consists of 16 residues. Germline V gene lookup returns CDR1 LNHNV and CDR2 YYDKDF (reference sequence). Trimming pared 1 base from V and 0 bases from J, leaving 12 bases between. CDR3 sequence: CATSRALGRYQETQYF. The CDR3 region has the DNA TGTGCCACCAGCAGAGCCCTGGGGCGCTACCAAGAGACCCAGTACTTC.